This T cell receptor (beta chain) was identified in a study of T cell repertoires in cytomegalovirus infection. Study-wide context: Matching HLA type and CMV infection were both indicated by public TCR beta signatures.

MiXCR, applied by TCRdb to the reads, yields one record per CDR3 protein. The sample has 150,000 to 200,000 distinct CDR3 sequences; roughly 9% are singletons. This clonotype was recorded many times. Its antigen is unknown. Findings and limits, study-wide: Public TCR beta family frequency separated CMV-and-HLA carriers, including in an independent cohort. HLA-C-restricted CMV-specific TCR beta clonotypes were dominant in the ex vivo response.

This sequence was found in a human donor in good health (CMV status not recorded). Some clones in this sample may be carry-over from other donors' samples. Sequences were obtained from PBMCs.

Written as DNA, the CDR3 is TGTGCCAGCATTACTTTGGGTCGCCACACCATATATTTT. Encoded protein: CASITLGRHTIYF. The chain uses TRBV28 and TRBJ1-3; no reliable D call. This CDR3 contains 13 residues. The V gene's germline CDR1 is MDHEN and CDR2 SYDVKM. Trimming pared 7 bases from V and 8 bases from J, leaving 15 bases between.